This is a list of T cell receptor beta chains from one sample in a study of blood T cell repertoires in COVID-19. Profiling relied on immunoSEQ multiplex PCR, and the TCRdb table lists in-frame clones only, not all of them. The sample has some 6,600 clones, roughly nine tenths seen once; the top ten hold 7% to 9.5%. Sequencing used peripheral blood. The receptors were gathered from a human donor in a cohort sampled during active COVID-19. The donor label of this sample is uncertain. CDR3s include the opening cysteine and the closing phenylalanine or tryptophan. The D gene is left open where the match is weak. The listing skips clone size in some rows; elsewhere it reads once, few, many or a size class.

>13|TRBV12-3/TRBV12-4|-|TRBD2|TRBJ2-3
CASTIGRGGTQYF
TGTGCCAGCACCATCGGCCGGGGGGGTACGCAGTATTTT
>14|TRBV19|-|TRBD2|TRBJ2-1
CASTSGSSYNEQFF
TGTGCCAGTACGAGCGGGAGCTCCTACAATGAGCAGTTCTTC
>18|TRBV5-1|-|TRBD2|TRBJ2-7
CASSLVGTSGPSSYEQYF
TGCGCCAGCAGCTTGGTAGGGACTAGCGGTCCGAGCTCCTACGAGCAGTACTTC
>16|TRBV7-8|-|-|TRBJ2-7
CASSLGFAGNTYEQYF
TGTGCCAGCAGCTTAGGCTTTGCCGGGAATACCTACGAGCAGTACTTC
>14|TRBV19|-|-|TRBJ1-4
CASSLLGANEKLFF
TGTGCCAGTAGTCTCCTGGGAGCTAATGAAAAACTGTTTTTT
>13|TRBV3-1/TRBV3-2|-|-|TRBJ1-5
CASSPAQRQPQHF
TGTGCCAGCAGCCCAGCCCAGCGTCAGCCCCAGCATTTT
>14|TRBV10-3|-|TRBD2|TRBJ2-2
CALSSGVNTGELFF
TGTGCCCTTTCTAGCGGGGTGAACACCGGGGAGCTGTTTTTT
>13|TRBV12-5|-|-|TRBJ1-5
CASGLVRDQPQHF
TGTGCTAGTGGTTTGGTACGAGATCAGCCCCAGCATTTT
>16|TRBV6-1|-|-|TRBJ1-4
CASSEGGELMGGKLFF
TGTGCCAGCAGTGAAGGGGGAGAATTAATGGGAGGGAAACTGTTTTTT
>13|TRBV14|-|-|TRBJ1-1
CASSQSPRTEAFF
TGTGCCAGCAGCCAATCCCCGAGAACTGAAGCTTTCTTT
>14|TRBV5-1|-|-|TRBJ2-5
CASSPGSSQETQYF
TGCGCCAGCTCCCCGGGATCCAGCCAAGAGACCCAGTACTTC
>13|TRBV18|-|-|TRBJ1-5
CASSPDTNQPQHF
TGTGCCAGCTCACCAGACACCAATCAGCCCCAGCATTTT
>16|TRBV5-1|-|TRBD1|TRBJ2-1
CASSLAHRGDYNEQFF
TGCGCCAGCAGCTTGGCCCACAGGGGTGACTACAATGAGCAGTTCTTC
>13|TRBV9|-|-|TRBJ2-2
CASSGGRTGELFF
TGTGCCAGCAGCGGGGGCCGCACCGGGGAGCTGTTTTTT
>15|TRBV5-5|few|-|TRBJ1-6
CASSPYTAPNSPLHF
TGTGCCAGCAGCCCCTACACAGCTCCTAATTCACCCCTCCACTTT
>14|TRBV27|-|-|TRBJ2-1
CASSLSLVPGEQFF
TGTGCCAGCAGTTTATCTTTGGTACCGGGTGAGCAGTTCTTC
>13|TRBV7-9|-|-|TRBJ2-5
CASSQGLDETQYF
TGTGCCAGCAGCCAGGGACTTGACGAGACCCAGTACTTC
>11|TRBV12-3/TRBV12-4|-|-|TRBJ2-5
CASSSQETQYF
TGTGCCAGCAGTTCTCAAGAGACCCAGTACTTC
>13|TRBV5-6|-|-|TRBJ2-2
CASNVGGTGELFF
TGTGCCAGCAACGTGGGGGGCACCGGGGAGCTGTTTTTT
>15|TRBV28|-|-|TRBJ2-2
CASSPLSTYTGELFF
TGTGCCAGCAGTCCTCTTTCAACATACACCGGGGAGCTGTTTTTT
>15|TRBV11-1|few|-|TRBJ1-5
CASSLGTVGNQPQHF
TGTGCCAGCAGCTTGGGGACTGTCGGAAATCAGCCCCAGCATTTT
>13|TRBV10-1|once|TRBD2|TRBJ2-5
CASSVRRGETQYF
TGCGCCAGCAGTGTTCGGCGGGGGGAGACCCAGTACTTC
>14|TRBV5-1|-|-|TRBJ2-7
CASRWDSSSYEQYF
TGCGCCAGCAGATGGGACTCGAGCTCCTACGAGCAGTACTTC
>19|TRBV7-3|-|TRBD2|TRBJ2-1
CASSCRLAGGPGSWNEQFF
TGTGCCAGCAGCTGTCGACTAGCGGGAGGGCCGGGTTCATGGAATGAGCAGTTCTTC
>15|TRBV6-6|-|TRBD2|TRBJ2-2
CASSYGGTSTGELFF
TGTGCCAGCAGTTACGGTGGGACTAGCACCGGGGAGCTGTTTTTT
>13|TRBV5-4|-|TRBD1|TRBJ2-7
CASRGDRRYEQYF
TGTGCCAGCAGGGGGGACAGGAGGTACGAGCAGTACTTC
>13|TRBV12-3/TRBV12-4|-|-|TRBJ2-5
CASRSRVLETQYF
TGTGCCAGCAGGAGCAGGGTTCTAGAGACCCAGTACTTC
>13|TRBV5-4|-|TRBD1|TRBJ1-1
CASRTAGGTEAFF
TGTGCCAGCAGGACCGCAGGGGGCACTGAAGCTTTCTTT
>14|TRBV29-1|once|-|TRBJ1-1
CSVVAVRQNTEAFF
TGCAGCGTTGTCGCTGTGAGGCAGAACACTGAAGCTTTCTTT
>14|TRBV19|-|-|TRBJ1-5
CASSPDSFNQPQHF
TGTGCCAGTAGTCCAGACAGCTTTAATCAGCCCCAGCATTTT
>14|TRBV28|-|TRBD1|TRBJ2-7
CASSSPGQGYEQYF
TGTGCCAGCAGCTCCCCGGGACAGGGTTACGAGCAGTACTTC
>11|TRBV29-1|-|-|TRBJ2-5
CSVDPIETQYF
TGCAGCGTTGATCCTATAGAGACCCAGTACTTC
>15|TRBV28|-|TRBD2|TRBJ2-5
CASRPSGSHQETQYF
TGTGCCAGCAGACCTAGCGGGAGTCACCAAGAGACCCAGTACTTC
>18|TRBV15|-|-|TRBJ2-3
CATSRLRRTAGKVDTQYF
TGTGCCACCAGCAGACTACGGCGAACAGCAGGAAAAGTGGATACGCAGTATTTT
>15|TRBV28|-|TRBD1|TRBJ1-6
CASSSAGQANSPLHF
TGTGCCAGCAGTAGCGCCGGACAGGCTAATTCACCCCTCCACTTT
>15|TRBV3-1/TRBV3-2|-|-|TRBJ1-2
CASSQEAAALYGYTF
TGTGCCAGCAGCCAAGAGGCGGCAGCCCTCTATGGCTACACCTTC
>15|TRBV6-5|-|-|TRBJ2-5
CASSYLQGGVETQYF
TGTGCCAGCAGTTACCTACAGGGAGGGGTTGAGACCCAGTACTTC
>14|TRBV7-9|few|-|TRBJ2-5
CASSAGQRQETQYF
TGTGCCAGCAGCGCGGGACAGCGCCAAGAGACCCAGTACTTC
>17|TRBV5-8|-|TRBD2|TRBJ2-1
CASSSGLAGVASNEQFF
TGTGCCAGCAGCTCGGGACTAGCGGGAGTAGCTTCAAATGAGCAGTTCTTC
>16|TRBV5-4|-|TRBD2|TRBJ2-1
CASSPELAGVIHEQFF
TGTGCCAGCAGCCCCGAACTAGCGGGAGTTATCCATGAGCAGTTCTTC
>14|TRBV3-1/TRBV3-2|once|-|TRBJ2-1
CASSQGVIDNEQFF
TGTGCCAGCAGCCAAGGTGTTATCGACAATGAGCAGTTCTTC
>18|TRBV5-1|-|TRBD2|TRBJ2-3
CASSLGLAGVTSTDTQYF
TGCGCCAGCAGCTTGGGGCTAGCGGGGGTTACTAGCACAGATACGCAGTATTTT
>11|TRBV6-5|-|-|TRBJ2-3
CASGWADTQYF
TGTGCCAGCGGCTGGGCGGATACGCAGTATTTT
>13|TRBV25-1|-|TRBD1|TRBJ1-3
CASRETGRNTIYF
TGTGCCAGCAGAGAGACAGGGAGAAACACCATATATTTT
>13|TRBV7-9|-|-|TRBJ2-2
CASSLQGSGELFF
TGTGCCAGCAGCTTACAGGGATCCGGGGAGCTGTTTTTT
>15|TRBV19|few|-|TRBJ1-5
CATRQVLVSNQPQHF
TGTGCCACTAGACAGGTGCTAGTCAGCAATCAGCCCCAGCATTTT
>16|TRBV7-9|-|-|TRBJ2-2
CASSDPPAVQTGELFF
TGTGCCAGCAGCGACCCCCCCGCGGTACAAACCGGGGAGCTGTTTTTT
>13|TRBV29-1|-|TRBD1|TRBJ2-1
CSVWTGTYNEQFF
TGCAGCGTGTGGACAGGGACTTACAATGAGCAGTTCTTC
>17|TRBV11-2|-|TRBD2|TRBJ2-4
CASRRSGGSEAKNIQYF
TGTGCCAGCAGACGTAGCGGGGGGTCCGAAGCCAAAAACATTCAGTACTTC
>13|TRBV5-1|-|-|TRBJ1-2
CASSRGDDYGYTF
TGCGCCAGCAGCCGGGGTGACGACTATGGCTACACCTTC
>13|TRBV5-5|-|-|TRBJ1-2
CASSLSAGLGYTF
TGTGCCAGCAGCTTGTCCGCGGGACTAGGCTACACCTTC
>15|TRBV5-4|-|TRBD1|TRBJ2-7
CASSSAPGQGNEQYF
TGTGCCAGCAGCTCGGCCCCGGGACAGGGTAACGAGCAGTACTTC